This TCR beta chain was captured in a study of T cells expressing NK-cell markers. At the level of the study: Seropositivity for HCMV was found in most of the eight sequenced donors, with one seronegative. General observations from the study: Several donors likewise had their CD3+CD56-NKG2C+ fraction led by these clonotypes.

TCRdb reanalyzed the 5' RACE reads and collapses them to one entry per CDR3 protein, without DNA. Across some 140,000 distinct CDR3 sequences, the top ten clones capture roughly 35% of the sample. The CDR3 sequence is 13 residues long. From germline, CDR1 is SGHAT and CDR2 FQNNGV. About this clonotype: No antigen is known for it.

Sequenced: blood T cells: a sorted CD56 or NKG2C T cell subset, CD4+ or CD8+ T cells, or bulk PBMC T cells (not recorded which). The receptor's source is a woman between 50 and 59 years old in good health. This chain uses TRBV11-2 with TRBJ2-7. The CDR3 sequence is CASSLDTSYEQYF.